These 11 T cell receptor beta chains came from one sample sequenced in a study of blood T cell repertoires in COVID-19. Sequenced by immunoSEQ multiplex PCR; TCRdb stores in-frame clones only, minus some. The sample holds 150,000 to 200,000 clones; approximately 90% are singletons and the top ten take 6% to 8.5%. The sequenced sample was PBMCs or T cells enriched from blood (not recorded which). These receptors were collected from a woman aged 50 to 60 who had recovered from COVID-19.

V usage is TRBV5-1 and J usage is TRBJ1-1; TRBD1 agrees at 10 bases. This CDR3 is 16 amino acids long. The ends lost 5 bases at V and 4 bases at J; junction bases unmatched: 11. Germline lookup yields CDR1 SGHRS and CDR2 YFSETQ. The CDR3 reads CASSLTGGAGSTEAFF. In DNA, the CDR3 is TGCGCCAGCAGTTTGACAGGGGGCGCGGGGAGCACTGAAGCTTTCTTT.

V and J are TRBV29-1 and TRBJ2-2, with TRBD1 as a possible D gene (6 bases). The V gene's germline CDR1 is SQVTM and CDR2 ANQGSEA. Trimming stripped 7 bases from V and 5 bases from J, with 14 bases between. The CDR3 is 13 residues long. The CDR3 protein is CSGQAARTGELFF. For the CDR3, the DNA is TGCAGCGGACAGGCCGCCCGAACCGGGGAGCTGTTTTTT.

The V gene is TRBV6-1, the J gene TRBJ1-6; no definite D call. The CDR3 covers 14 residues. Germline assignment: CDR1 MNHNS and CDR2 SASEGT. Between the trimmed V and J ends, which lost 2 bases and 7 bases, there was a span of 9 bases. The CDR3 spells CASSEIVPNSPLHF. Written as DNA, the CDR3 is TGTGCCAGCAGTGAAATAGTACCCAATTCACCCCTCCACTTT.

This clone is a singleton in its sample. The V call is TRBV7-2, the J call TRBJ2-7; 8 nucleotides line up with TRBD2. The CDR3 sequence is 16 residues long. Germline CDR1 and CDR2: SGHTA and FQGNSA. The V and J ends lost 1 base and 2 bases, in that order; junction bases with no gene match: 7. The CDR3 here is CASSLEIAGNPYEQYF. The CDR3 DNA reads as TGTGCCAGCAGCTTAGAAATAGCGGGAAATCCCTACGAGCAGTACTTC. The full variable domain, in which reference TRBV7-2 and TRBJ2-7 provide the parts outside the CDR3, is GAGVSQSPSNKVTEKGKDVELRCDPISGHTALYWYRQSLGQGLEFLIYFQGNSAPDKSGLPSDRFSAERTGGSVSTLTIQRTQQEDSAVYLCASSLEIAGNPYEQYFGPGTRLTVT.

This chain uses TRBV4-3 with TRBJ2-2, with TRBD2 matching over 12 bases. This CDR3 contains 18 residues. Germline CDR1 and CDR2: LGHNA and YSLEER. V trimming: 1 base; J trimming: 4 bases; junction bases outside the gene matches: 7. DNA for the CDR3: TGCGCCAGCAGCCAAGGATTTCTAGCGGGGGGGCCCACCGGGGAGCTGTTTTTT. Protein: CASSQGFLAGGPTGELFF.

The chain combines TRBV4-2 with TRBJ2-2; D not certain. CDR1 is LGHNA, CDR2 YNFKEQ, per germline. Trimming removed 2 bases from V and 0 bases from J, with 13 bases in between. This CDR3 is 17 amino acids long. This CDR3 reads CASSQLGRVSNTGELFF. CDR3 DNA sequence: TGTGCCAGCAGCCAATTGGGTCGGGTATCGAACACCGGGGAGCTGTTTTTT.

The rearrangement uses TRBV4-3 and TRBJ2-3; TRBD2 matches at 8 bases. The germline V gene encodes CDR1 LGHNA and CDR2 YSLEER. The CDR3 totals 18 residues. V was clipped by 1 base and J by 2 bases; unmatched bases: 11. This CDR3 is CASSQVFPAGANTDTQYF. In DNA, the CDR3 is TGCGCCAGCAGCCAAGTTTTCCCAGCGGGGGCGAACACAGATACGCAGTATTTT.

The V and J genes are TRBV9 and TRBJ2-1; 12 positions agree with TRBD2. Losses at the gene ends were 6 bases for V and 0 bases for J; bases not matched to a gene: 7. CDR1 SGDLS and CDR2 YYNGEE come from the germline V gene. The CDR3 spans 17 residues. In DNA form, the CDR3 reads TGTGCCAGCACTCCGACTAGCGGGGGAAACTCCTACAATGAGCAGTTCTTC. This sequence encodes CASTPTSGGNSYNEQFF.

The chain employs TRBV19 and TRBJ1-1; 8 bases are shared with TRBD1. The V segment lost 3 bases and the J segment 2 bases; nucleotides outside the gene matches: 5. Germline V gives CDR1 LNHDA, CDR2 SQIVND (reference sequence). The CDR3 loop spans 15 amino acids. CDR3 sequence reads: CASSITRGRNTEAFF. The CDR3, as DNA: TGTGCCAGTAGTATCACCAGGGGGCGAAACACTGAAGCTTTCTTT.

The J gene is TRBJ1-6, the V gene TRBV2; weak D call: TRBD1 (6 bases). Looked up from germline, CDR1 is SNHLY and CDR2 is FYNNEI. The V and J ends lost 6 bases and 7 bases respectively, with 16 bases between them. The CDR3 consists of 15 residues. CDR3 protein: CASRYADRQNSPLHF. The DNA of the CDR3 is TGTGCCAGCAGATATGCGGACAGACAGAATTCACCCCTCCACTTT.

The rearrangement uses TRBV19 and TRBJ2-3; 12 nucleotides line up with TRBD2. CDR1 LNHDA and CDR2 SQIVND come from the germline V gene (reference sequence). CDR3 length: 14 residues. Trimming removed 11 bases from V and 5 bases from J; junction bases left unmatched: 8. The CDR3 loop reads CAGASGGAGDTQYF. CDR3 nucleotide sequence: TGTGCCGGGGCTAGCGGGGGGGCCGGAGATACGCAGTATTTT.